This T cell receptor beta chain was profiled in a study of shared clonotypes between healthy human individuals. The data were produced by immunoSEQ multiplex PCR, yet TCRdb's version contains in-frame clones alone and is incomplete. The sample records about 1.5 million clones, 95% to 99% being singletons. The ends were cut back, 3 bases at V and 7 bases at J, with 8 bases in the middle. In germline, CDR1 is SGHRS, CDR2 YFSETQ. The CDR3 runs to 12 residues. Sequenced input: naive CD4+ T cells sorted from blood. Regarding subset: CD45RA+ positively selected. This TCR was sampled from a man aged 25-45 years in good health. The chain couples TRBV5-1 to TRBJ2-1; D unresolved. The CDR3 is CASSWTWNEQFF. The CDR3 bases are TGCGCCAGCAGCTGGACGTGGAATGAGCAGTTCTTC.